One and the same sample provided the 22 T cell receptor beta chains below, sequenced in a study of T cells after yellow fever vaccination. Each CDR3 protein is one row after TCRdb ran MiXCR on the 5' RACE reads. Of a few hundred thousand distinct CDR3 sequences listed, 3% to 4% are singletons. Sequenced material: CD4+ T cells sorted from PBMCs, taken 10 days after the yellow fever booster vaccination. The receptors were sampled from a man younger than 35 who received the YFV17D yellow fever vaccine.

V and J are TRBV10-3 and TRBJ1-1; 9 bases are a match to TRBD1. The germline V gene encodes CDR1 ENHRY and CDR2 SYGVKD. Trimming at V came to 10 bases and at J to 5 bases, leaving 8 bases not matched to a gene. This CDR3 spans 13 amino acids. CDR3 in amino acids: CATRGQGATEAFF. In DNA form, the CDR3 reads TGTGCCACCAGGGGACAGGGAGCTACTGAAGCTTTCTTT.

This clonotype was detected ten times or more. V gene TRBV29-1 combines with J gene TRBJ2-1; tentatively, D is TRBD1 or TRBD2 (5 bases each). Germline V CDR1 and CDR2: SQVTM, ANQGSEA. CDR3 length: 12 residues. V was pared by 4 bases and J by 7 bases, with 11 bases between. CDR3 sequence reads: CSVGQGGNEQFF. The CDR3 region has the DNA TGCAGCGTTGGTCAGGGCGGGAATGAGCAGTTCTTC.

This clonotype has ten or more counts. CDR3 nucleotides: TGTGCCAGCAGCCAATCTAGACAAGAGGGAGAAAAACTGTTTTTT. Translating it yields CASSQSRQEGEKLFF. The gene calls are TRBV4-2 and TRBJ1-4, with no clear D. V was cut by 2 bases and J by 8 bases, with 15 bases left in between. Germline CDR1 is LGHNA and CDR2 is YNFKEQ. This CDR3 is 15 amino acids long.

In nucleotides, the CDR3 is TGTGCCAGCAGCGAGGGCACTGAAGCTTTCTTT. It encodes CASSEGTEAFF. V is TRBV7-9 and J is TRBJ1-1, with unresolved D. This CDR3 is built from 11 residues. The germline V gene encodes CDR1 SEHNR and CDR2 FQNEAQ (reference sequence). Trimming pared 5 bases from V and 4 bases from J, leaving 5 bases between.

In this sample, this clonotype turned up many times. As DNA, the CDR3 is TGTGCCAGCAGCTTGGACCCCATGGGTACTGAAGCTTTCTTT. Translating it yields CASSLDPMGTEAFF. V and J are TRBV7-8 and TRBJ1-1; D uncertain. Per germline, CDR1 SGHVS and CDR2 FQNEAQ. V was clipped by 3 bases and J by 5 bases, with 13 bases between them. This CDR3 is 14 amino acids long.

This clonotype was detected a few times. This chain links TRBV13 with TRBJ2-7, with D perhaps matching TRBD2 (5 bases). The germline V gene has CDR1 PRHDT and CDR2 FYEKMQ (reference sequence). V lost 3 bases to trimming and J lost 7 bases, with 10 bases between them. This CDR3 contains 12 residues. The CDR3 sequence is CASSFSRGEQYV. The CDR3 nucleotides read TGTGCCAGCAGCTTCTCCCGGGGTGAGCAGTACGTC.

The table lists this clonotype with many counts. The chain is built from TRBV6-6 and TRBJ2-2; either TRBD1 or TRBD2 may supply D (6 bases each). Trimming took 2 bases from V and 1 from J, leaving 11 bases between them. Germline V CDR1 and CDR2: MNHNY, SVGAGI (reference sequence). There are 16 residues in the CDR3. In DNA, the CDR3 is TGTGCCAGCAGTTACAGGGGGGCAAGGAACACCGGGGAGCTGTTTTTT. Translating it yields CASSYRGARNTGELFF.

The chain combines TRBV18 with TRBJ2-7; tentatively, D is TRBD1 (6 bases). Germline CDR1 KGHSH, CDR2 LQKENI. The CDR3 is 13 residues long. V was clipped by 2 bases and J by 4 bases, with 9 bases between them. CDR3: CASSPTGFYEQYF. In DNA form, the CDR3 reads TGTGCCAGCTCACCAACAGGGTTTTACGAGCAGTACTTC.

This clonotype showed up many times. The V call is TRBV27, the J call TRBJ2-7; the match to TRBD2 covers 7 bases. The CDR3 is 16 amino acids. CDR1 and CDR2 (germline): MNHEY, SMNVEV (reference sequence). V lost 4 bases to trimming and J lost 3 bases; unmatched junction nucleotides: 12. The CDR3 nucleotides are TGTGCCAGCAGTTCCCCCCCCCGCGGGGGAAACTACGAGCAGTACGTC. Protein: CASSSPPRGGNYEQYV.

V and J are TRBV10-1 and TRBJ2-1, with TRBD1 matching 8 bases. CDR1 WNHNN and CDR2 SYGVQD come from the germline V gene (reference sequence). The CDR3 extends over 12 amino acids. Losses at the gene ends were 6 bases for V and 12 bases for J; bases not matched to a gene: 7. Here the CDR3 reads CASSFQTGVQFF. The CDR3, as DNA: TGCGCCAGCAGCTTTCAGACAGGGGTGCAGTTCTTC.

This clonotype was detected ten times or more. V is TRBV7-9 and J is TRBJ1-5; D is uncertain. Between the trimmed V and J ends, which lost 5 bases and 7 bases, there was a span of 9 bases. The germline gives CDR1 SEHNR, CDR2 FQNEAQ (reference sequence). This CDR3 region has 12 residues. CDR3 amino acids: CASSPPDQPQHF. Written as DNA, the CDR3 is TGTGCCAGCAGCCCCCCGGACCAGCCCCAGCATTTT.

Many counts were recorded for this clonotype. The chain joins TRBV12-3 or TRBV12-4 to TRBJ1-5, with no clear D. V was pared by 7 bases and J by 1 base, with 8 bases between. The CDR3 sequence is 13 residues long. CDR3 nucleotide sequence: TGTGCCAGCACCAAGCGGAGCAATCAGCCCCAGCATTTT. Encoded protein: CASTKRSNQPQHF.

This clonotype was counted many times. This chain connects TRBV23-1 to TRBJ1-5, with D perhaps matching TRBD1 (5 bases). Being an ORF, TRBV23-1 has a function that is uncertain. Between the trimmed V and J ends, which lost 8 bases and 2 bases, there was a span of 28 bases. CDR3 length equals 19 residues. CDR3 region: CASRPRRDWVEVGNQPQHF. DNA for the CDR3: TGCGCCAGCCGTCCTAGACGGGACTGGGTTGAGGTGGGCAATCAGCCCCAGCATTTT.

This clonotype was seen only a few times. The chain employs TRBV18 and TRBJ1-5; D remains unclear. Trimming left V 3 bases short and J 0 bases short, with 9 bases between. The CDR3 covers 15 residues. Germline values: CDR1 KGHSH, CDR2 LQKENI. CDR3 DNA sequence: TGTGCCAGCTCACCGGGCGGAAATAGCAATCAGCCCCAGCATTTT. This codes for CASSPGGNSNQPQHF.

At least ten counts were recorded for this clonotype. The chain joins TRBV7-8 to TRBJ1-5; a possible D gene is TRBD1 (6 bases). There are 15 residues in the CDR3. V dropped 4 bases and J dropped 7 bases, with 17 bases sitting between them. Germline CDR1 SGHVS, CDR2 FQNEAQ. This CDR3 reads CASSSLGGARQPQHF. The CDR3 DNA sequence: TGTGCCAGCAGCTCTTTGGGGGGGGCCAGGCAGCCCCAGCATTTT.

This clonotype occurred many times. This chain's CDR3 is CASSLVRGGGEQFF. The CDR3 DNA is TGTGCCAGCAGCTTGGTGCGGGGGGGCGGTGAGCAGTTCTTC. The V call is TRBV5-6, the J call TRBJ2-1; TRBD2 matches at 9 bases. Unmatched junction bases numbered 4, after V lost 0 bases and J lost 9 bases. The CDR3 consists of 14 residues. Germline CDR1 and CDR2: SGHDT and YYEEEE.

This clonotype has at least ten counts. The gene calls are TRBV7-2 and TRBJ1-5, with no clear D. V lost 1 base and J 6 bases, leaving 10 bases between the germline ends. CDR1 is SGHTA and CDR2 is FQGNSA in the germline V gene. The CDR3 spans 14 residues. This chain's CDR3 is CASSLDPATQPQHF. The CDR3 coding sequence is TGTGCCAGCAGCTTAGATCCGGCGACTCAGCCCCAGCATTTT. The complete variable domain, with remaining parts taken from reference TRBV7-2 and TRBJ1-5, reads GAGVSQSPSNKVTEKGKDVELRCDPISGHTALYWYRQSLGQGLEFLIYFQGNSAPDKSGLPSDRFSAERTGGSVSTLTIQRTQQEDSAVYLCASSLDPATQPQHFGDGTRLSIL.

The chain couples TRBV18 to TRBJ2-3; D is perhaps TRBD2 (6 bases). The germline V gene encodes CDR1 KGHSH and CDR2 LQKENI. The CDR3 covers 15 residues. The V and J ends lost 3 bases and 2 bases respectively, with 12 bases between them. The CDR3 spells CASSPYGGATDTQYF. CDR3 bases: TGTGCCAGCTCACCGTACGGGGGAGCCACAGATACGCAGTATTTT.

This clonotype was counted at least ten times. One end of the junction fails to match germline, which may point to a read error. The V call is TRBV7-6, the J call TRBJ2-1, with TRBD2 matching over 8 bases. This CDR3 comprises 15 residues. The germline CDR1 and CDR2 sequences are SGHVS and FNYEAQ. For the CDR3, the DNA is TGTGCCAGCAGCCTAGCGCAGGGCGGGAGGAATGAGCAGTTCTTC. Translated: CASSLAQGGRNEQFF.

The rearrangement uses TRBV7-2 and TRBJ2-7; D is ambiguous. CDR1 is SGHTA and CDR2 is FQGNSA in the germline V gene. The germline V and J ends were trimmed by 7 bases and 3 bases, with 10 bases remaining between them. This CDR3 is 12 amino acids long. CDR3 coding DNA: TGTGCCAGCACCAGTAAAGACTACGAGCAGTACTTC. Translated: CASTSKDYEQYF.

This clonotype was picked up many times. The chain carries TRBV7-3 and TRBJ2-1, with 10 bases lining up with TRBD2. Per germline, CDR1 SGHTA and CDR2 FQGTGA. The CDR3 contains 15 residues. V dropped 3 bases and J dropped 6; count of bases not matched to a gene: 5. This CDR3 is CASSFTSGVGNEQFF. The CDR3 DNA follows: TGTGCCAGCAGCTTCACTAGCGGGGTGGGCAATGAGCAGTTCTTC.

This clonotype has a count of ten or more. This sequence joins TRBV29-1 and TRBJ2-3, with a possible D match to TRBD2 (7 bases). Looked up from germline, CDR1 is SQVTM and CDR2 is ANQGSEA. The CDR3 runs 15 residues. V lost 2 bases, J lost 6 bases, and 18 bases lay in between. DNA for the CDR3: TGCAGCGTTGAAACCGGGGGGCATTCGGGGGATACGCAGTATTTT. This gives the protein CSVETGGHSGDTQYF.